This T cell receptor (beta chain) was sequenced during a study of blood T cell repertoires in COVID-19. The wider study: Acute and convalescent COVID-19 specimens originated in the United States, Italy and Spain. PBMCs, B-cell-depleted T cells, or T cells were the source of the cDNA or gDNA that made up the material.

The CDR3 totals 15 residues. V lost 9 bases, J lost 6 bases, and 14 bases stayed unmatched. Germline assignment: CDR1 WSHSY and CDR2 SAAADI. Original analysis: Counts of nucleated cells, estimated from reference gene primer amplification, were obtained. Clones were sequenced by immunoSEQ multiplex PCR, and TCRdb holds only the in-frame ones, with some missing. V and J calls and clone size are as listed in that table; D and trimming were resolved from the DNA. Among under 200,000 clones listed, 65% to 85% were seen once. V and J are TRBV10-2 and TRBJ2-7, with 10 bases lining up with TRBD2. Sequenced: peripheral blood. The TCR originated in a young woman with acute or convalescent COVID-19. CDR3 DNA: TGCGCCAGTATGGCCACCGGGACTAGCGTTCGCGAGCAGTACTTC. Translated, it gives CASMATGTSVREQYF.